This paragraph reports one T cell receptor (beta chain). Its antigen remains undetermined. No base quality values were provided; no much bigger clone lies one nucleotide off. The germline V end is reduced by 7 bases and the J end by 4 bases; junction bases left unmatched: 10. CDR3 length: 16 amino acids, cysteine to phenylalanine. CDR3 DNA is the only sequence kept; it has 48 bases, read in frame from the first base. CDR1 is given as SQVTM and CDR2 as ANQGSEA, both from the germline V gene. The data were produced on an Illumina HiSeq 2500. Quantitative 5'-RACE with molecular barcodes was used to prepare TCR beta libraries. Per the original workflow: Disease-linked TCR variants were identified with a new computational method built on a probabilistic model of VDJ rearrangement. In-frame beta chains were kept once TCRdb had trimmed the public reads at Q25 with fastp and called clones with MiXCR. Under each unique CDR3 protein, matching rows form one entry showing the most common genes and DNA. The V and J calls and clone size come from TCRdb's table, not from the authors' own analysis. In all, the sample holds 100,000 to 150,000 distinct CDR3 sequences, and 15% to 20% of those were seen once. The ten largest clones represent about 33% of the sample.

The data belong to a study of CD8 T cells in ankylosing spondylitis (dated by TCRdb to 2016 to 2017). Turning to the overall study: T cell receptor beta repertoires were profiled in healthy donors and ankylosing spondylitis patients so that disease-linked TCR variants could be found. The full study cohort was made up of 25 ankylosing spondylitis patients and 108 healthy donors. Peripheral blood samples were taken, and synovial fluid was additionally collected from ankylosing spondylitis patients. Broader findings and caveats from the paper: Some of the motif variants had been reported before in the synovial fluid and blood of reactive arthritis patients, a finding that suggests common disease-initiation mechanisms. The disease-linked clones were reported as significantly enriched in matched synovial fluid samples from ankylosing spondylitis patients. The disease-linked clones had a CD8+ phenotype and were found at relatively low frequencies in peripheral blood. A TCR beta motif made up of several highly homologous amino acid variants appeared to be characteristic of blood from ankylosing spondylitis patients.

This TCR was sampled from a male donor with ankylosing spondylitis. Recombination connected TRBV29-1 to TRBJ2-3; the central 14 bases match TRBD2. The specimen was blood, either unsorted or a sorted T cell fraction (not recorded which). The nucleotides are TGCAGCGCCGAAACGGGACTAGCGGGAGAGGCAGATACGCAGTATTTT. Its product reads: CSAETGLAGEADTQYF.